Following are 5 T cell receptor beta chains from one sample sequenced in a study of T cells in women clearing cervical HPV infection. Clones were sequenced by immunoSEQ multiplex PCR, and TCRdb holds only the in-frame ones, with some missing. Recorded here are under 45,000 clones; the top ten clones represent more than 1.2%. The sample consisted of blood buffy coat. These receptors all come from a woman between 18 and 70 years old with a cervical HPV16 infection that either progressed to CIN3+ or cleared (not recorded which).

Regarding this clone: The read terminates 3 residues ahead of where the CDR3 ends, so the germline J gene completes it. The V and J genes are TRBV11-2 and TRBJ2-5; 7 nucleotides match TRBD1. Germline V gives CDR1 SGHAT, CDR2 FQNNGV. This CDR3 has 15 amino acids. The V segment lost 5 bases and the J segment 5 bases; nucleotides outside the gene matches: 11. The DNA read from the CDR3 is TGTGCCAGCAGCCGCAACCCGGGACAGATGGAGACC. As protein: CASSRNPGQMET. The entire CDR3 protein is CASSRNPGQMETQYF.

Note on this clone: The CDR3 end is not reached by the read, which stops 3 residues before it; the germline J gene fills it in. The rearrangement uses TRBV7-9 and TRBJ2-2; D is uncertain. This CDR3 contains 14 residues. Germline CDR1 SEHNR, CDR2 FQNEAQ (reference sequence). The CDR3 is CASSLTGVNSPLFF. The sequenced CDR3 bases are TGTGCCAGCAGCTTAACTGGTGTGAATTCACCG.

Comment on this clone: The observed sequence ends 3 residues before the CDR3 terminus, with the missing tail filled in from the germline J gene. The V and J genes are TRBV29-1 and TRBJ1-1; 8 bases are shared with TRBD1. This CDR3 has 11 amino acids. Germline CDR1 SQVTM, CDR2 ANQGSEA. The ends lost 6 bases at V and 6 bases at J; junction bases unmatched: 3. Partial CDR3 DNA: TGCAGCGTCCGCAGGGGGCCTGAA. Translated, it gives CSVRRGPE. The complete CDR3 reads CSVRRGPEAFF.

Points on this clone: The read halts 3 residues ahead of the CDR3 end, with the missing end drawn from the germline J gene. The chain is built from TRBV20-1 and TRBJ1-5, with D perhaps TRBD1 (5 bases). CDR3 length equals 12 residues. Germline CDR1 reads DFQATT; CDR2 reads SNEGSKA (reference sequence). Trimming removed 3 bases at V and 4 bases at J, with 7 bases between. The sequenced part of the CDR3 DNA is TGCAGTGCTAGTGACAGAAATCAGCCC. Protein: CSASDRNQP. The whole CDR3 is CSASDRNQPQHF.

Comments on this clone: With the read ending 3 residues before the CDR3 end, the germline J gene is used to fill in that end. V gene TRBV5-1 combines with J gene TRBJ2-7; 9 nucleotides agree with TRBD1. CDR1 is SGHRS, CDR2 YFSETQ, per germline. V shed 4 bases, J shed 6 bases, and the junction held 14 bases outside the gene matches. The CDR3 is 16 amino acids. The CDR3 DNA, read in part, is TGCGCCAGCAGCCTCCGGACAGGGGTCGGTGTGTTCGAG. It encodes CASSLRTGVGVFE. The CDR3 reads in full as CASSLRTGVGVFEQYF.